The 12 T cell receptor beta chains listed next were all sequenced from one sample in a study of beta chain features in type 1 diabetes. Investigators reverse transcribed all isolated RNA, so they sequenced expressed TCRB transcripts. Clones were read by immunoSEQ multiplex PCR, and TCRdb kept only the in-frame ones, dropping some. The repertoire includes about 350,000 clones, around 20% of them detected once, and under 0.05% sits in the top ten. The sample comprised naive CD4+ T cells from blood. These receptor sequences come from a woman between 18 and 30 years old in good health.

This sequence joins TRBV30 and TRBJ2-1; 9 bases are shared with TRBD2. Trimming at V came to 7 bases and at J to 8 bases, leaving 15 bases not matched to a gene. The CDR3 has 15 residues. The V gene's germline CDR1 is GTSNPN and CDR2 SVGIG (reference sequence). The chain's CDR3 is CALTPPSGGQDEQFF. CDR3 nucleotides: TGTGCCTTGACCCCCCCCAGCGGGGGGCAGGATGAGCAGTTCTTC.

This clone was counted only a few times. The chain employs TRBV6-1 and TRBJ1-1; TRBD1 might be the D (5 bases). Germline V CDR1 and CDR2: MNHNS, SASEGT. The CDR3 sequence is 14 residues long. The V and J ends lost 4 bases and 4 bases respectively, with 13 bases between them. CDR3 amino acids: CASSGVGGTTEAFF. The DNA for the CDR3 is TGTGCCAGCAGTGGTGTCGGGGGGACCACTGAAGCTTTCTTT.

V usage is TRBV5-1 and J usage is TRBJ2-1, with TRBD2 identical over 7 bases. J lost 4 bases, V lost 4 bases, and 5 bases had no gene match. The germline gives CDR1 SGHRS, CDR2 YFSETQ. This CDR3 contains 14 residues. CDR3 nucleotides: TGCGCCAGCAGCAAAACTAGCGAGTACAATGAGCAGTTCTTC. This sequence encodes CASSKTSEYNEQFF.

The J gene is TRBJ1-1, the V gene TRBV6-6; no firm D call. CDR1 MNHNY and CDR2 SVGAGI come from the germline V gene (reference sequence). This CDR3 is 12 amino acids long. Trimming removed 5 bases at V and 6 bases at J, with 10 bases between. CDR3 amino acids: CASSPGGAEAFF. The DNA of the CDR3 is TGTGCCAGCAGTCCAGGCGGGGCTGAAGCTTTCTTT.

The V call is TRBV25-1, the J call TRBJ2-5; a possible D gene is TRBD2 (5 bases). The germline gives CDR1 MGHDK, CDR2 SYGVNS. This CDR3 has 14 amino acids. V gave up 2 bases and J gave up 2 bases, with 9 bases separating them. Here the CDR3 reads CASSESGSQETQYF. CDR3 DNA sequence: TGTGCCAGCAGTGAAAGCGGCAGTCAAGAGACCCAGTACTTC.

The rearrangement joins TRBV5-4 to TRBJ2-3; tentatively, D is TRBD2 (5 bases). The CDR3 is 17 residues long. The V gene's germline CDR1 is SGHNT and CDR2 YYREEE (reference sequence). V lost 2 bases and J lost 1, with 17 bases in between. As DNA, the CDR3 is TGTGCCAGCAGCTTTCTTTCGGGGAGTGAAGGCACAGATACGCAGTATTTT. Translating it yields CASSFLSGSEGTDTQYF.

The rearrangement links TRBV29-1 to TRBJ2-7; D is uncertain. Per germline, CDR1 SQVTM and CDR2 ANQGSEA. V lost 0 bases and J 7 bases, leaving 7 bases between the germline ends. The CDR3 covers 11 residues. In DNA form, the CDR3 reads TGCAGCGTTGAAGATTGGGCAGAGCAGTACTTC. Protein product: CSVEDWAEQYF.

The sample holds a few counts of this clone. The rearrangement links TRBV18 to TRBJ1-2; possible D gene TRBD1, 6 bases. Germline assignment: CDR1 KGHSH and CDR2 LQKENI. The CDR3 sequence is 15 residues long. V lost 5 bases to trimming and J lost 0 bases, with 13 bases between them. The CDR3 reads CASSFGQSANYGYTF. CDR3 in DNA: TGTGCCAGCTCATTTGGACAGAGTGCTAACTATGGCTACACCTTC.

The chain employs TRBV30 and TRBJ2-7; 11 nucleotides line up with TRBD2. The germline V gene encodes CDR1 GTSNPN and CDR2 SVGIG (reference sequence). This CDR3 spans 14 amino acids. Trimming removed 4 bases from V and 7 bases from J; junction bases left unmatched: 9. The CDR3, as DNA: TGTGCCTGGACGGGACTAGCGGACTCTCGGGAGCAGTACTTC. Protein product: CAWTGLADSREQYF.

This clone has only a few counts. This chain uses TRBV7-2 with TRBJ2-5; 7 positions agree with TRBD1. V lost 4 bases, J lost 4 bases, and 6 bases stayed unmatched. The length of the CDR3 is 14 residues. Germline assignment: CDR1 SGHTA and CDR2 FQGNSA. This CDR3 reads CASSSLTGRETQYF. Here the CDR3 DNA reads TGTGCCAGCAGCTCTTTGACAGGGAGAGAGACCCAGTACTTC.

V and J are TRBV28 and TRBJ2-7; D is unclear. CDR3 length: 12 residues. Trimming stripped 4 bases from V and 0 bases from J, with 4 bases between. Germline assignment: CDR1 MDHEN and CDR2 SYDVKM. CDR3 protein: CASSSSSYEQYF. CDR3 sequence (DNA): TGTGCCAGCAGTTCTAGCTCCTACGAGCAGTACTTC.

The chain joins TRBV5-1 to TRBJ2-3, with 8 bases lining up with TRBD2. The CDR3 runs 14 residues. In germline, CDR1 is SGHRS, CDR2 YFSETQ. V lost 7 bases, J lost 2 bases, and 6 bases stayed unmatched. CDR3 sequence reads: CASHTSGSTDTQYF. CDR3 nucleotides: TGCGCCAGCCACACTAGCGGATCCACAGATACGCAGTATTTT.